Sequencing of this T cell receptor (beta chain) was carried out in a study of T cell responses to AZD1222 COVID-19 vaccine. This clone was seen once. Its target is unknown. The ends were cut back, 5 bases at V and 6 bases at J, with 26 bases in the middle. The CDR3 covers 18 residues. Germline-derived CDR1 and CDR2 are MNHEY and SMNVEV (reference sequence). TCRdb's copy holds only in-frame clones and misses some; the assay was immunoSEQ multiplex PCR. The table includes 120,000 to 150,000 clones, 90% detected once. Study-level results: When two AZD1222 doses had been given, Spike-specific TCR breadth and depth rose.

The receptor's source is an adult who received the AZD1222 COVID-19 vaccine. The chain combines TRBV27 with TRBJ2-1, with D perhaps TRBD1 or TRBD2 (7 bases each). The sequenced sample was peripheral blood, obtained 28 days after the second AZD1222 dose. CDR3 residues: CASSPRIGREGQVNEQFF. Here the CDR3 DNA reads TGTGCCAGCAGTCCCCGAATAGGGAGGGAAGGACAGGTCAATGAGCAGTTCTTC.